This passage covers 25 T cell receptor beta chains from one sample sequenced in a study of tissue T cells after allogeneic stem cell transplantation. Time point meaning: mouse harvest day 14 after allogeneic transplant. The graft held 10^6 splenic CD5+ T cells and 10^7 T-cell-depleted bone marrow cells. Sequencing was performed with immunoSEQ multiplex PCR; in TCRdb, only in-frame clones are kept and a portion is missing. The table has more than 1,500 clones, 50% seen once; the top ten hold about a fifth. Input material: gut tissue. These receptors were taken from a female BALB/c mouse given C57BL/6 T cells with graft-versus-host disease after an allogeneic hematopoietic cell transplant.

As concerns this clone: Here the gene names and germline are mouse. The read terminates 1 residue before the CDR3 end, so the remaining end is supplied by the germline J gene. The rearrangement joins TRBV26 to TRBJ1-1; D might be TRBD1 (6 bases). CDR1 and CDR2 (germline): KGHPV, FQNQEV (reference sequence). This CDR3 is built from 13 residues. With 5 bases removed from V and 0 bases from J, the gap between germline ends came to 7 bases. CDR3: CASSGTSNTEVFF. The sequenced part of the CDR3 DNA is TGTGCCAGCAGTGGGACATCAAACACAGAAGTCTTC. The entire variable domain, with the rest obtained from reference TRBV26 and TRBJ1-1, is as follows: NSKVIQTPRYLVKGQGQKAKMRCIPEKGHPVVFWYQQNKNNEFKFLINFQNQEVLQQIDMTEKRFSAECPSNSPCSLEIQSSEAGDSALYLCASSGTSNTEVFFGKGTRLTVV.

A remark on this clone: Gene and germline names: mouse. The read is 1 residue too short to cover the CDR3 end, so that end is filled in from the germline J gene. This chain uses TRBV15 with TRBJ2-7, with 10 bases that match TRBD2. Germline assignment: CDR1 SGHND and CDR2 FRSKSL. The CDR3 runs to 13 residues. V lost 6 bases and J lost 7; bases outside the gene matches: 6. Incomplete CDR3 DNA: TGTGCCAGCAGGACTGGGGGGAGGGGGGAACAGTAC. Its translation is CASRTGGRGEQY. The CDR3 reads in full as CASRTGGRGEQYF.

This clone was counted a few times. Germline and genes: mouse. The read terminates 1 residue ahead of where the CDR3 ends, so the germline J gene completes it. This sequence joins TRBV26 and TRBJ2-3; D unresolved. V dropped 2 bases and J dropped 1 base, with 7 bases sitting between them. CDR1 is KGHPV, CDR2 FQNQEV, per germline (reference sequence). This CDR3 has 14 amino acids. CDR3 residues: CASSLGVGAETLYF. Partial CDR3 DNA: TGTGCCAGCAGTCTGGGGGTTGGTGCAGAAACGCTGTAT.

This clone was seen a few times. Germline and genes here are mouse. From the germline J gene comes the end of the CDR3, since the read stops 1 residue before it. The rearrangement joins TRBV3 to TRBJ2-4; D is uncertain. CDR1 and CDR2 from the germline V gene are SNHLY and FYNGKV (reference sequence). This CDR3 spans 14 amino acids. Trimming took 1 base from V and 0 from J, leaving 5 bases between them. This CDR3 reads CASSLEGSQNTLYF. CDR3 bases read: TGTGCCAGCAGCTTAGAAGGGAGTCAAAACACCTTGTAC.

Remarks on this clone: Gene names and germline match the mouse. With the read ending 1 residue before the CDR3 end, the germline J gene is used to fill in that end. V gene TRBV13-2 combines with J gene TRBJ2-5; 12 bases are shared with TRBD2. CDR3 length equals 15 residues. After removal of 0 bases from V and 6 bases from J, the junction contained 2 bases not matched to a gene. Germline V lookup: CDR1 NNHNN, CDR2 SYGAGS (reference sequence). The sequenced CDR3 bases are TGTGCCAGCGGTGATGCGGGACTGGGGGGCGACACCCAGTAC. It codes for CASGDAGLGGDTQY. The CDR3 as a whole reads CASGDAGLGGDTQYF.

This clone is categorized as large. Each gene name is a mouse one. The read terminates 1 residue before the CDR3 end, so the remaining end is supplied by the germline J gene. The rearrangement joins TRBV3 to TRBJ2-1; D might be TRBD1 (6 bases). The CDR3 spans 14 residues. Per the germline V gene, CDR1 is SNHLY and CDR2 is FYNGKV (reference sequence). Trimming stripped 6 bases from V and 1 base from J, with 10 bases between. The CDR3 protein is CASRPGQNYAEQFF. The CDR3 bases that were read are TGTGCCAGCAGGCCGGGACAAAACTATGCTGAGCAGTTC. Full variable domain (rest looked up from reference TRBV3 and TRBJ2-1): GPKVLQIPSHQIIDMGQMVTLNCDPVSNHLYFYWYKQILGQQMEFLVNFYNGKVMEKSKLFKDQFSVERPDGSYFTLKIQPTALEDSAVYFCASRPGQNYAEQFFGPGTRLTVL.

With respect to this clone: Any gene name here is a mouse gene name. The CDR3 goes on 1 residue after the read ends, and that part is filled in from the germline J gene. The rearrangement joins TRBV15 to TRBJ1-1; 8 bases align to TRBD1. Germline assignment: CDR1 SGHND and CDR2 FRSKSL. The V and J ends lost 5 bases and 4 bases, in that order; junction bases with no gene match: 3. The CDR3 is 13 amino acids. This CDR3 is CASSQQGGTEVFF. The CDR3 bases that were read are TGTGCCAGCAGTCAACAGGGGGGCACAGAAGTCTTC.

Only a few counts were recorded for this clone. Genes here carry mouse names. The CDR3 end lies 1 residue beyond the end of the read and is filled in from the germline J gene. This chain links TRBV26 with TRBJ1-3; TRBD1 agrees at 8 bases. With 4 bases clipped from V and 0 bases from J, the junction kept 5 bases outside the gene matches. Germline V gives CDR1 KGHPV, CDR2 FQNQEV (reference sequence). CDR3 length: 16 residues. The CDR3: CASSPDRGRSGNTLYF. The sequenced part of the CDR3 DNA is TGTGCCAGCAGTCCCGACAGGGGCCGTTCTGGAAATACGCTCTAT.

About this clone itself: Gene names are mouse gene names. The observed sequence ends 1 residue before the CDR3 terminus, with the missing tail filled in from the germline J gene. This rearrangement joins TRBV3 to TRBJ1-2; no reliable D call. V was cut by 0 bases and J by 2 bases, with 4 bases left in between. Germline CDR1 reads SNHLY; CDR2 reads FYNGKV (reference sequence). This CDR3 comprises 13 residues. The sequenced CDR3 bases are TGTGCCAGCAGCTTAGCAGGGAACTCCGACTACACC. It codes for CASSLAGNSDYT. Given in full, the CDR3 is CASSLAGNSDYTF.

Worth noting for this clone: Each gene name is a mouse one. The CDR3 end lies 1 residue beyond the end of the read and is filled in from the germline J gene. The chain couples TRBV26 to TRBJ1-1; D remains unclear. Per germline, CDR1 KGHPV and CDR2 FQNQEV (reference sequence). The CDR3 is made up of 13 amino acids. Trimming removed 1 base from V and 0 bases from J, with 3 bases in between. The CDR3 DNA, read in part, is TGTGCCAGCAGTCTGTACGCAAACACAGAAGTCTTC. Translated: CASSLYANTEVF. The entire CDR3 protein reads CASSLYANTEVFF.

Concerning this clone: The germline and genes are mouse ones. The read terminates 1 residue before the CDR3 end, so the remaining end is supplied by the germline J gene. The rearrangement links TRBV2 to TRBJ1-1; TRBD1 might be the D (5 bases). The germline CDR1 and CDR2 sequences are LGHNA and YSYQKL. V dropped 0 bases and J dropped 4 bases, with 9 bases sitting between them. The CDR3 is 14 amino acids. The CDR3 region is CASSQEQVVTEVFF. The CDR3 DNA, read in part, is TGTGCCAGCAGCCAAGAACAGGTTGTCACAGAAGTCTTC.

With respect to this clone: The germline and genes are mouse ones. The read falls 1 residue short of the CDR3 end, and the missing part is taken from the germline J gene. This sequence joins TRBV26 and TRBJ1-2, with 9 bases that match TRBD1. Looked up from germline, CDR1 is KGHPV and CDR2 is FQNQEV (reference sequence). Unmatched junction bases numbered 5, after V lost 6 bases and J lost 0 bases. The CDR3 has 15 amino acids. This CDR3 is CASSLTGGSNSDYTF. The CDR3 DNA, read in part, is TGTGCCAGCAGCCTGACAGGGGGTTCAAACTCCGACTACACC.

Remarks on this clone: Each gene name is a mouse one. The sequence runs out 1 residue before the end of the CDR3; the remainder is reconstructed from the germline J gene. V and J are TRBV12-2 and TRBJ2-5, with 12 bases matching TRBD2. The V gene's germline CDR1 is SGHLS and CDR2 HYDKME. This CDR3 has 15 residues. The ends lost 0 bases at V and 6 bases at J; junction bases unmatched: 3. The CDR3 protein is CASSLDWGGADTQYF. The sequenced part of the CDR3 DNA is TGTGCCAGCTCTCTCGACTGGGGGGGCGCCGACACCCAGTAC. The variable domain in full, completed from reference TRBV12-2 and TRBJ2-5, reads NSGVVQSPRYIIKGKGERSILKCIPISGHLSVAWYQQTQGQELKFFIQHYDKMERDKGNLPSRFSVQQFDDYHSEMNMSALELEDSAVYFCASSLDWGGADTQYFGPGTRLLVL.

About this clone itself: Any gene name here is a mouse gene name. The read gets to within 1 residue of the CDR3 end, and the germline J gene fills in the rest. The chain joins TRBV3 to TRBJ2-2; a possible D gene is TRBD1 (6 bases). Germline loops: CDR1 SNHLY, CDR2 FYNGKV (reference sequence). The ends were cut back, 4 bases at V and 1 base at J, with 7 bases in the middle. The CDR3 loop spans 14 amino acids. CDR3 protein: CASSSDRNTGQLYF. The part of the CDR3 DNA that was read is TGTGCCAGCAGCTCGGACAGAAACACCGGGCAGCTCTAC.

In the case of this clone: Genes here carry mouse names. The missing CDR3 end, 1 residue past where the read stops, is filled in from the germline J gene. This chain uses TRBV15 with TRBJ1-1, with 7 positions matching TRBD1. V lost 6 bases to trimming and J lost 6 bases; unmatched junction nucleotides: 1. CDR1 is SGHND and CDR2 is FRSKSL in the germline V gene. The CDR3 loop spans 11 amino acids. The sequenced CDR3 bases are TGTGCCAGCAGCGGACAGGCAGAAGTCTTC. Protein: CASSGQAEVF. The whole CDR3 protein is CASSGQAEVFF.

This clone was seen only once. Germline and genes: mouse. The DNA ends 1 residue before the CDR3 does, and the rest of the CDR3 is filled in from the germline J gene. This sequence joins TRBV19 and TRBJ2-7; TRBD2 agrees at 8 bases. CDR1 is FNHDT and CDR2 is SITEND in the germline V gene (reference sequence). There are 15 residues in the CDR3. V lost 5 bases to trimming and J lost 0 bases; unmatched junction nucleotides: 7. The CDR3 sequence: CASRKDWGLSYEQYF. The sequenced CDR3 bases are TGTGCCAGCAGAAAAGACTGGGGCCTCTCCTATGAACAGTAC.

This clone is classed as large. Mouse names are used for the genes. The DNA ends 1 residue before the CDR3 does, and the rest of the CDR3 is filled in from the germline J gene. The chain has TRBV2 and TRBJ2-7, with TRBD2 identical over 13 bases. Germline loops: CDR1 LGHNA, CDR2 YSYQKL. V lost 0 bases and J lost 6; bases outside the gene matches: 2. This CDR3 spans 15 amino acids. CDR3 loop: CASSQDWDWGGEQYF. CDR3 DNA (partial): TGTGCCAGCAGCCAAGATTGGGACTGGGGGGGTGAACAGTAC.

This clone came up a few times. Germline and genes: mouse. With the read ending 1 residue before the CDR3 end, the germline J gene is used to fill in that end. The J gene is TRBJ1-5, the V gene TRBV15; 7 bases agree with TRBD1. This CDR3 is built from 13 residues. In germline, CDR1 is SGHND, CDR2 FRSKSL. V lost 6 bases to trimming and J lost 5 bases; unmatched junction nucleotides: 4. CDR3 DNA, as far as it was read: TGTGCCAGCAGAACCGGGACAGACCAGGCTCCGCTT. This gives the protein CASRTGTDQAPL. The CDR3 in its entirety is CASRTGTDQAPLF.

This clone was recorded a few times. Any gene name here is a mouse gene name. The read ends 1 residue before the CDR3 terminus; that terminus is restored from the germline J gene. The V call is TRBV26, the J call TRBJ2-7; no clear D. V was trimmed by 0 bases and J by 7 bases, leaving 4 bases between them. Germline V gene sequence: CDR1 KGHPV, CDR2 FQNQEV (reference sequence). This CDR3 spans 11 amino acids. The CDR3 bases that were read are TGTGCCAGCAGTCTGTCTAGGGAACAGTAC. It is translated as CASSLSREQY. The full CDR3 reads CASSLSREQYF. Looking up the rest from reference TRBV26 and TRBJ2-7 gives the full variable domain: NSKVIQTPRYLVKGQGQKAKMRCIPEKGHPVVFWYQQNKNNEFKFLINFQNQEVLQQIDMTEKRFSAECPSNSPCSLEIQSSEAGDSALYLCASSLSREQYFGPGTRLTVL.

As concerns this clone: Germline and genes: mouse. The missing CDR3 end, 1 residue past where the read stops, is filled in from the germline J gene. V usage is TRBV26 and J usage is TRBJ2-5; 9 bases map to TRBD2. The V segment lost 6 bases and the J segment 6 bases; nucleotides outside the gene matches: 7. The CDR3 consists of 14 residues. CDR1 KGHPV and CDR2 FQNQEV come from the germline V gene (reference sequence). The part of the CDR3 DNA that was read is TGTGCCAGCAGCCTGACTGGGGGACGGGACACCCAGTAC. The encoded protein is CASSLTGGRDTQY. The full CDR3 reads CASSLTGGRDTQYF.

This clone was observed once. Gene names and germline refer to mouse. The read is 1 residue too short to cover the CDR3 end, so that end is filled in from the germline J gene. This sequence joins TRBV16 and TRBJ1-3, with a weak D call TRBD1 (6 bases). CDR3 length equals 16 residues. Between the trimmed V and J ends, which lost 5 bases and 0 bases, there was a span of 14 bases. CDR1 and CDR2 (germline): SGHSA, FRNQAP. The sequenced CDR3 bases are TGTGCAAGCAGCCCCCCGGGACAAATTTCTGGAAATACGCTCTAT. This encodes CASSPPGQISGNTLY. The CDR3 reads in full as CASSPPGQISGNTLYF.

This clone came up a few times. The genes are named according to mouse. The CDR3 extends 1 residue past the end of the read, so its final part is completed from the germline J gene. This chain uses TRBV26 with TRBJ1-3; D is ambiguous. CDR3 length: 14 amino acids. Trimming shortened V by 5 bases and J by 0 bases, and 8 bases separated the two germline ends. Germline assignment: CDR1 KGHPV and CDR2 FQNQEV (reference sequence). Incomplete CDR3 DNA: TGTGCCAGCAGTTTGACAATTTCTGGAAATACGCTCTAT. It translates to CASSLTISGNTLY. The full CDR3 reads CASSLTISGNTLYF.

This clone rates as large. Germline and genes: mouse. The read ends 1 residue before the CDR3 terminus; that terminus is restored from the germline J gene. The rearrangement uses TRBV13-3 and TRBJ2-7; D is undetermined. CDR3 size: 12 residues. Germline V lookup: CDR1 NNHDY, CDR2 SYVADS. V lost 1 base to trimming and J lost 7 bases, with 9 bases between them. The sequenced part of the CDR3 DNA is TGTGCCAGCAGTGATAAGGGCGGGGAACAGTAC. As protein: CASSDKGGEQY. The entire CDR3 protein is CASSDKGGEQYF.

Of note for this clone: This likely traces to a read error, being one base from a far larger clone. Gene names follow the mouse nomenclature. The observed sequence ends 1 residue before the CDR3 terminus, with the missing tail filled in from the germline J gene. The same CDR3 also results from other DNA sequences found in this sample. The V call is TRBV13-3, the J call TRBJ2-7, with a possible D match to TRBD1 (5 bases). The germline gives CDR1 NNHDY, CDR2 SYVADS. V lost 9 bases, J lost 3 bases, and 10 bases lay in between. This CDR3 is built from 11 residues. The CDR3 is CATEGVYEQYF. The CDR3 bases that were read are TGTGCCACAGAAGGGGTCTATGAACAGTAC.

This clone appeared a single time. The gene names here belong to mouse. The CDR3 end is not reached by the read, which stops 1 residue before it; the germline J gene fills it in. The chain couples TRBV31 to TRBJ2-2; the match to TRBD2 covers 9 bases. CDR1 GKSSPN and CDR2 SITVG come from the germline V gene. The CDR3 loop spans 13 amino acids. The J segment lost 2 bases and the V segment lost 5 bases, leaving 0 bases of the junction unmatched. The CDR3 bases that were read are TGTGCCTGGGGGACTGGGAACACCGGGCAGCTCTAC. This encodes CAWGTGNTGQLY. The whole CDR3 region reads CAWGTGNTGQLYF.